This TCR beta chain was captured by sequencing in a study of beta chain features in type 1 diabetes. Study overall: Patient and healthy donor groups were alike in age, gender and cell yields. Examination spanned approximately 110 million sorted cells from all samples.

In regard to this clone: Its antigen is not identified.

Findings and limits, study-wide: A potential influence of HLA type upon TCRB rearrangement remained unresolved herein.

The V gene's germline CDR1 is MDHEN and CDR2 SYDVKM. Trimming stripped 4 bases from V and 1 base from J, with 7 bases between. The CDR3 consists of 13 residues. Of the isolated RNA, all was reverse transcribed, and so the sequenced material was expressed TCRB transcripts. Sequencing was performed with immunoSEQ multiplex PCR; in TCRdb, only in-frame clones are kept and a portion is missing. Here the sample spans about 330,000 clones, about 10% being singletons. The sequencing input was naive CD4+ T cells from blood. The TCR sequence derives from a woman aged 25 to 39 in good health. The V and J genes are TRBV28 and TRBJ2-5; D might be TRBD2 (6 bases). In DNA, the CDR3 is TGTGCCAGCAGTTCGGGGGTCCAAGAGACCCAGTACTTC. This sequence encodes CASSSGVQETQYF.